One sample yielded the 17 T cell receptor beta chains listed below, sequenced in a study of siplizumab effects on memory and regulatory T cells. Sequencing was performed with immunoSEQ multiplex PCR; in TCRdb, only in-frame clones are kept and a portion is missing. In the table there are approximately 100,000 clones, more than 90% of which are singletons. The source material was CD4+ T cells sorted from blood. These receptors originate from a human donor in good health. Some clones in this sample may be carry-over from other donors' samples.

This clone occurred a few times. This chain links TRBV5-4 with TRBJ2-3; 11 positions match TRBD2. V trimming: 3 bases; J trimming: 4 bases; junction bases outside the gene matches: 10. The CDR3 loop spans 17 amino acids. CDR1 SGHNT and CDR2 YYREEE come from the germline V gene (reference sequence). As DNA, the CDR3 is TGTGCCAGCAGCTCCGGGATAGCGGGAGGGCCGGCAGATACGCAGTATTTT. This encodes CASSSGIAGGPADTQYF.

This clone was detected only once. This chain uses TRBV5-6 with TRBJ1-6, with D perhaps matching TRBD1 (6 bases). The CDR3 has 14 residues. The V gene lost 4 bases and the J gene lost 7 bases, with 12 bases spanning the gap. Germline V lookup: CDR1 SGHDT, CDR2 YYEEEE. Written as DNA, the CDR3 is TGTGCCAGCAGCCTGCGGACAGAGAATTCACCCCTCCACTTT. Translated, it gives CASSLRTENSPLHF.

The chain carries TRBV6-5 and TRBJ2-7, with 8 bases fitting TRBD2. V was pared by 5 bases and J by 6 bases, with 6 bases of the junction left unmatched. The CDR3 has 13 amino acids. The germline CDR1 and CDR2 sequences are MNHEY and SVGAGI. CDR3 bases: TGTGCCAGCAGTCAGCGGGAGCTCGGCGAGCAGTACTTC. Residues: CASSQRELGEQYF.

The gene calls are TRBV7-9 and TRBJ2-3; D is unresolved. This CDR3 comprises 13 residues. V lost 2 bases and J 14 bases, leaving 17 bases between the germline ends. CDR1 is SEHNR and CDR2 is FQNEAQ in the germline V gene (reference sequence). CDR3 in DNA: TGTGCCAGCAGCTTAACCACTGACTCCTATCCGTATTTT. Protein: CASSLTTDSYPYF.

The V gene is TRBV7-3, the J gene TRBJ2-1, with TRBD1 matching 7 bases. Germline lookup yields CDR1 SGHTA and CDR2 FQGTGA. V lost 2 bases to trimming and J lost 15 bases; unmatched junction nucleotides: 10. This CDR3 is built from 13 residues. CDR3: CASSLGGQGVAFF. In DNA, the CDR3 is TGTGCCAGCAGCTTAGGAGGCCAGGGGGTTGCGTTCTTC.

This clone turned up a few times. In DNA, the CDR3 is TGTGCCAGTAGTATAGGTCGGAGGCCCTATAGCAATCAGCCCCAGCATTTT. It is translated as CASSIGRRPYSNQPQHF. This sequence joins TRBV19 and TRBJ1-5; D gene uncertain. Trimming cost V 1 base and J 0 bases, with 13 bases left between them. CDR3 length: 17 amino acids. In germline, CDR1 is LNHDA, CDR2 SQIVND (reference sequence).

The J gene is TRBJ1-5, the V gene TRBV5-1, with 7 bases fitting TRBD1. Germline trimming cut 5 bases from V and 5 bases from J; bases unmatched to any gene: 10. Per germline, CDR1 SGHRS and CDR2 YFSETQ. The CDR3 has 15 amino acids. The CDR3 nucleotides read TGCGCCAGCAGGCGAGGGACAGCCGACTATCAGCCCCAGCATTTT. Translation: CASRRGTADYQPQHF.

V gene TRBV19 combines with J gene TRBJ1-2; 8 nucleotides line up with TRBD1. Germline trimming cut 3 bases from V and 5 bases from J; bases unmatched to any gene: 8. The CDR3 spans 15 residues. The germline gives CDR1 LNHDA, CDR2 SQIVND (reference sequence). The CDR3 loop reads CASSMVGGQGYGYTF. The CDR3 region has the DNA TGTGCCAGTAGTATGGTTGGTGGACAGGGATATGGCTACACCTTC.

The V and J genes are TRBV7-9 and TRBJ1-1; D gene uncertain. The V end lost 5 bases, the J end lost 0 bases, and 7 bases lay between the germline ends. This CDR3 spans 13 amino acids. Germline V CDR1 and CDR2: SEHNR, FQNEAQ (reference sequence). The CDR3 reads CASSPPMNTEAFF. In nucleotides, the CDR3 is TGTGCCAGCAGCCCACCAATGAACACTGAAGCTTTCTTT.

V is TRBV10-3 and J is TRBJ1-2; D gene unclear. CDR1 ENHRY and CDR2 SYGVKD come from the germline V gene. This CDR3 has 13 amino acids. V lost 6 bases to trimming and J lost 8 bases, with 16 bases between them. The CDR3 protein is CAISPWEEQGYTF. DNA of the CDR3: TGTGCCATCAGCCCATGGGAAGAGCAGGGCTACACCTTC.

The CDR3 sequence is CASSLGAGGETQYF. The CDR3 bases are TGCGCCAGCAGCTTGGGGGCGGGAGGAGAGACCCAGTACTTC. V and J are TRBV5-1 and TRBJ2-5; 8 bases are a match to TRBD2. In germline, CDR1 is SGHRS, CDR2 YFSETQ. V lost 0 bases, J lost 4 bases, and 2 bases stayed unmatched. There are 14 residues in the CDR3.

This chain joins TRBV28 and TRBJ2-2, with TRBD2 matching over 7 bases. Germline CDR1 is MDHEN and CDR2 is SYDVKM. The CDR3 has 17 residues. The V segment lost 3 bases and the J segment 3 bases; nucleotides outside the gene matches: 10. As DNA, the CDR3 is TGTGCCAGCAGTTTGTTGGCGGGGGTGGGCTACACCGGGGAGCTGTTTTTT. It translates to CASSLLAGVGYTGELFF.

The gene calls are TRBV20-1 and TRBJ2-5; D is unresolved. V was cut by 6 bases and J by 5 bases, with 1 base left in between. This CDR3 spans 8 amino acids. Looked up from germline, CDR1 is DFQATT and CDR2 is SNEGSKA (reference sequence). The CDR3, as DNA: TGCAGTGCGGAGACCCAGTACTTC. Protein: CSAETQYF.

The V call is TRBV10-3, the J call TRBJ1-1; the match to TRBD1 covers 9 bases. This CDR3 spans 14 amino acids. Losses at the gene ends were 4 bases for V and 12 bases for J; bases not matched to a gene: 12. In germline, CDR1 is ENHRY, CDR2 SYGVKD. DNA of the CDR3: TGTGCCATCAGTGTGCAAACACAGGGGGCGAGGCCTTTCTTT. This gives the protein CAISVQTQGARPFF.

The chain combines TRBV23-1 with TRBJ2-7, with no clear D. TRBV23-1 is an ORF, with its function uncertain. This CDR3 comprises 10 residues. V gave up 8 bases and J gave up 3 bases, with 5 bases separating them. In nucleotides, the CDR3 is TGCGCCAGCCCGGACTACGAGCAGTACTTC. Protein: CASPDYEQYF.

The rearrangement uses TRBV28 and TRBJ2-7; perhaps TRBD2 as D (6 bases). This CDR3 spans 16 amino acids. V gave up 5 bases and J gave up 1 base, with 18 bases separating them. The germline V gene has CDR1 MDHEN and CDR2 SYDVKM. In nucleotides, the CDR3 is TGTGCCAGCAGTCCGTCCGGGAGCCGGCTTTCCTACGAGCAGTACTTC. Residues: CASSPSGSRLSYEQYF.

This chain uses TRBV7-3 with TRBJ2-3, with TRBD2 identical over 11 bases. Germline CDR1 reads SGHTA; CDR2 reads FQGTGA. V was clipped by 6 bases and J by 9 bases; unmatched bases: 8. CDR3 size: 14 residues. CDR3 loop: CASRLAGGPDTQYF. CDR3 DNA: TGTGCCAGCAGATTAGCGGGAGGGCCGGACACGCAGTATTTT.